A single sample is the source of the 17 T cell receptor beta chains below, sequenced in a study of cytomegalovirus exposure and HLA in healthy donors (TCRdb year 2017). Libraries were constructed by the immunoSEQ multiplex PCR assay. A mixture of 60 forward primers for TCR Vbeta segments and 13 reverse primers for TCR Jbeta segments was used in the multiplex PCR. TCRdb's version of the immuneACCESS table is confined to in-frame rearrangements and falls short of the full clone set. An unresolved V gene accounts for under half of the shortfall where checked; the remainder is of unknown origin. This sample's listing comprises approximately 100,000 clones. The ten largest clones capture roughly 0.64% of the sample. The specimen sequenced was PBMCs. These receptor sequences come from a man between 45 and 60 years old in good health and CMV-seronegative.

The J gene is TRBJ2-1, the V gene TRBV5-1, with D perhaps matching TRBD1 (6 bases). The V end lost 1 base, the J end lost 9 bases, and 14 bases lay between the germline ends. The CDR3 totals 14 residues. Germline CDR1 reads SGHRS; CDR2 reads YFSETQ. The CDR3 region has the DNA TGCGCCAGCAGCTTGCAGCAGGGGCTAGGTGAGCAGTTCTTC. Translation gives CASSLQQGLGEQFF.

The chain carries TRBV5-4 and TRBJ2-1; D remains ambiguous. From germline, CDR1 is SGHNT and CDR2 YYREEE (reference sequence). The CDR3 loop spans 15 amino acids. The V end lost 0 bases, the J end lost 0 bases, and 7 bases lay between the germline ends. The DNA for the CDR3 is TGTGCCAGCAGCTTGGAACTGAGCTCCTACAATGAGCAGTTCTTC. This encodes CASSLELSSYNEQFF.

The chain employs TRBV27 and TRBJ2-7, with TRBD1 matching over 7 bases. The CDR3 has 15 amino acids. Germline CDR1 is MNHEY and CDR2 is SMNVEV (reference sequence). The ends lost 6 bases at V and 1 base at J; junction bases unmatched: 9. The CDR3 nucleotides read TGTGCCAGCAGGAGAGCCGGGACAGATTCCTACGAGCAGTACTTC. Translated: CASRRAGTDSYEQYF.

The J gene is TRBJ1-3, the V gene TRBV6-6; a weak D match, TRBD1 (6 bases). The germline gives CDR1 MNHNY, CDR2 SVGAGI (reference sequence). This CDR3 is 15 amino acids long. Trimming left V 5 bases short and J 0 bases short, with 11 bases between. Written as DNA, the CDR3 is TGTGCCAGCAGTCCGGGACAAAACTCTGGAAACACCATATATTTT. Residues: CASSPGQNSGNTIYF.

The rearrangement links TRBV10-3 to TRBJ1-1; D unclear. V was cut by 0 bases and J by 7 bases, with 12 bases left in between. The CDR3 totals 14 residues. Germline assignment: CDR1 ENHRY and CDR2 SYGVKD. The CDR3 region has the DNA TGTGCCATCAGTGAGTCTGGGGAGGCGATTGAAGCTTTCTTT. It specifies CAISESGEAIEAFF.

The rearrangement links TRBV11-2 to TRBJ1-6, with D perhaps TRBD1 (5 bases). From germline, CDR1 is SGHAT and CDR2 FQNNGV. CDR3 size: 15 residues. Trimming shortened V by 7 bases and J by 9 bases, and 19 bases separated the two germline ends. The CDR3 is CASTLGGGPGSPLHF. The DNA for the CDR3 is TGTGCCAGCACCTTGGGGGGGGGACCGGGTTCACCCCTCCACTTT.

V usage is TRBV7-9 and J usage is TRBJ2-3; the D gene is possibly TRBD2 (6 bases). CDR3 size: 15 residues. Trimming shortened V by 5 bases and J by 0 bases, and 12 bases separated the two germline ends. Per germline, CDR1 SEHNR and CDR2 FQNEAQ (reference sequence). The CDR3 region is CASSPSGSSTDTQYF. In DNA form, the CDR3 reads TGTGCCAGCAGCCCCAGCGGGTCTAGCACAGATACGCAGTATTTT.

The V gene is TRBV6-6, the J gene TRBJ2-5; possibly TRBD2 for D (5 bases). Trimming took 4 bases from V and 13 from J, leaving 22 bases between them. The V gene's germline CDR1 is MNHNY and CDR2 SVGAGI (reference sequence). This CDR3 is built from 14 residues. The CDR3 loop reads CASSSKPERAAGYF. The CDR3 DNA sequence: TGTGCCAGCAGTTCCAAGCCGGAGAGGGCCGCCGGGTACTTC.

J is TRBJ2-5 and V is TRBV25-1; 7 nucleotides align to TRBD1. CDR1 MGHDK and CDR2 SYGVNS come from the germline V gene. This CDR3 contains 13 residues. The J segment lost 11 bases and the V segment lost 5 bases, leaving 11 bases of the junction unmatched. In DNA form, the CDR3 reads TGTGCCAGCAGTCTAAAGGGGGCAGGCGGGCAGTACTTC. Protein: CASSLKGAGGQYF.

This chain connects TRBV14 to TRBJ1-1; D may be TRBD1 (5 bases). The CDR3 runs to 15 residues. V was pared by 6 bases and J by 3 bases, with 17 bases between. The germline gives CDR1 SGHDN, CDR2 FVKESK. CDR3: CASSRNKGVHTEAFF. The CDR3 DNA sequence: TGTGCCAGCAGTCGCAATAAAGGGGTACACACTGAAGCTTTCTTT.

CDR3 coding DNA: TGCGCCAGCAGTTACAGGGAATCCTACGAGCAGTACTTC. Translated, it gives CASSYRESYEQYF. The chain employs TRBV5-1 and TRBJ2-7; tentative D call: TRBD1 (6 bases). Germline CDR1 is SGHRS and CDR2 is YFSETQ. V lost 5 bases and J lost 1, with 10 bases in between. The CDR3 is 13 residues long.

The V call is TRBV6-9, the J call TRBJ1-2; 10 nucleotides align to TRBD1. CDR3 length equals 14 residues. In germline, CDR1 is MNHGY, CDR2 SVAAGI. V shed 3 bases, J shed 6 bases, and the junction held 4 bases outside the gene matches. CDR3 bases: TGTGCCAGCAGTTACCCGGGACAGGGGAATGGCTACACCTTC. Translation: CASSYPGQGNGYTF.

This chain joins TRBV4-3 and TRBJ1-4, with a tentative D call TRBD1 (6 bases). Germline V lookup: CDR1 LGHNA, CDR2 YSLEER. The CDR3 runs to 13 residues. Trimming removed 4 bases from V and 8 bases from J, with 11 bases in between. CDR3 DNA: TGCGCCAGCAGCCGGGGGCCCACCGAAAAACTGTTTTTT. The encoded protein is CASSRGPTEKLFF.

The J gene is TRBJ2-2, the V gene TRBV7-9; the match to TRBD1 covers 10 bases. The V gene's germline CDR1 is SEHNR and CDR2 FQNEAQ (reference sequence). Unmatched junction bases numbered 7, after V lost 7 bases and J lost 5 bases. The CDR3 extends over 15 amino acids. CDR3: CASTSDRGLTGELFF. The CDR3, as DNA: TGTGCCAGCACTTCGGACAGGGGGTTGACCGGGGAGCTGTTTTTT.

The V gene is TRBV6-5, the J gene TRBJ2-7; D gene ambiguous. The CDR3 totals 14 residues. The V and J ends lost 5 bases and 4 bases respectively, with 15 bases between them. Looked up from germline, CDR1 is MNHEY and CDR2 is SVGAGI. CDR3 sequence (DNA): TGTGCCAGCAGTCCCATTGTTCCCCCATACGAGCAGTACTTC. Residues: CASSPIVPPYEQYF.

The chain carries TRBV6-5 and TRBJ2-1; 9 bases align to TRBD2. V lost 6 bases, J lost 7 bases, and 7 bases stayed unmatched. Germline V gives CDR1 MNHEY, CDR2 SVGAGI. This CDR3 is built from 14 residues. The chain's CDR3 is CASRFSGGGNEQFF. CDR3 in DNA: TGTGCCAGCAGATTTAGCGGGGGAGGTAATGAGCAGTTCTTC.

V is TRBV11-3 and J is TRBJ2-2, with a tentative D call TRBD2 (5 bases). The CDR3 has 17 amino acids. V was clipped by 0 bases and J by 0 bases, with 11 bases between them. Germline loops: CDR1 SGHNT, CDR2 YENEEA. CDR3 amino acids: CASSLEGGQANTGELFF. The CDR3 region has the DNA TGTGCCAGCAGCTTAGAGGGCGGGCAAGCGAACACCGGGGAGCTGTTTTTT.